The 23 T cell receptor beta chains given below trace back to one sample, sequenced in a study of T-cell reconstitution after alpha-beta-depleted transplantation in children. Researchers prepared the TCRbeta library using unique molecular identifiers, the study reports. TCRdb reanalysed the PCR reads using MiXCR and keeps one entry per CDR3 protein. This sample yields hundreds of thousands of distinct CDR3 sequences, of which around 15% are seen a single time; roughly 40% belongs to the top ten. The sample here was PBMCs, mostly from graft donor cells, taken 360 days after TCRalphabeta/CD19-depleted stem cell transplant. These receptors were obtained from a male patient between 2 and 10 years old who had a stem cell transplant for acute lymphoblastic leukemia, so the T cells may come from the graft donor.

This clonotype was observed a few times. The chain joins TRBV24-1 to TRBJ2-7, with TRBD1 matching 10 bases. The CDR3 extends over 15 amino acids. Germline V gives CDR1 KGHDR, CDR2 SFDVKD. After removal of 11 bases from V and 6 bases from J, the junction contained 15 bases not matched to a gene. CDR3: CAIQRAGTGDVEQYF. The CDR3 DNA follows: TGTGCCATCCAAAGAGCCGGGACAGGGGATGTCGAGCAGTACTTC.

This clonotype was detected only a few times. The chain is built from TRBV4-3 and TRBJ2-5, with 12 bases fitting TRBD2. Unmatched junction bases numbered 12, after V lost 0 bases and J lost 4 bases. Germline V gene sequence: CDR1 LGHNA, CDR2 YSLEER. The CDR3 covers 19 residues. The CDR3 protein is CASSQDQWPSGRAAETQYF. CDR3 sequence (DNA): TGCGCCAGCAGCCAAGATCAGTGGCCTAGCGGGAGGGCTGCAGAGACCCAGTACTTC.

The chain joins TRBV12-3 or TRBV12-4 to TRBJ2-1; 7 positions agree with TRBD2. V dropped 6 bases and J dropped 9; count of bases not matched to a gene: 8. The CDR3 sequence is 13 residues long. This CDR3 reads CASSIRREVEQFF. The CDR3 coding sequence is TGTGCCAGCAGCATCCGTCGGGAGGTTGAGCAGTTCTTC.

The chain has TRBV11-1 and TRBJ2-1; D not certain. The V and J ends lost 3 bases and 0 bases respectively, with 9 bases between them. This CDR3 contains 15 residues. From germline, CDR1 is SGHAT and CDR2 FQDESV (reference sequence). In nucleotides, the CDR3 is TGTGCCAGCAGCTTCGACTTTACCTCCTACAATGAGCAGTTCTTC. Translation: CASSFDFTSYNEQFF.

The table lists this clonotype with a few counts. V and J are TRBV12-3 or TRBV12-4 and TRBJ2-5; weak D call: TRBD1 (6 bases). V shed 6 bases and J shed 1 base, with 18 bases lying between them. The CDR3 has 16 residues. The CDR3 loop is CASSPGTTITQETQYF. The DNA for the CDR3 is TGTGCCAGCAGCCCAGGGACAACGATTACCCAAGAGACCCAGTACTTC.

This clonotype was seen ten or more times. The chain joins TRBV12-3 or TRBV12-4 to TRBJ2-1; TRBD2 matches 11 bases. The CDR3 consists of 17 residues. With V trimmed by 3 bases and J by 5 bases, 9 bases remained unmatched. CDR3 DNA sequence: TGTGCCAGCAGTTTGGTCAGATCTAGCGGGAGGAACAATGAGCAGTTCTTC. Amino acid sequence: CASSLVRSSGRNNEQFF.

There are a few counts of this clonotype. The chain recombines TRBV27 with TRBJ2-3, with D perhaps TRBD1 or TRBD2 (6 bases each). The CDR3 runs 15 residues. The germline gives CDR1 MNHEY, CDR2 SMNVEV (reference sequence). V lost 6 bases and J lost 6, with 19 bases in between. CDR3 sequence reads: CASRGAPTGRDTQYF. The CDR3 coding sequence is TGTGCCAGCAGAGGGGCACCTACAGGGAGGGATACGCAGTATTTT.

The chain couples TRBV5-1 to TRBJ2-7, with no clear D. The CDR3 length is 13 residues. CDR1 and CDR2 (germline): SGHRS, YFSETQ. V lost 0 bases to trimming and J lost 2 bases, with 6 bases between them. The CDR3 region has the DNA TGCGCCAGCAGCTTGGTCACAGCCTACGAGCAGTACTTC. Amino acid sequence: CASSLVTAYEQYF.

Only one count was recorded for this clonotype. The chain is built from TRBV4-1 and TRBJ1-5; TRBD1 agrees at 7 bases. This CDR3 is 19 amino acids long. V shed 4 bases, J shed 0 bases, and the junction held 15 bases outside the gene matches. The V gene's germline CDR1 is MGHRA and CDR2 YSYEKL. CDR3 residues: CASSRSYPAGGYSNQPQHF. As DNA, the CDR3 is TGCGCCAGCAGCCGAAGCTACCCCGCAGGGGGATATAGCAATCAGCCCCAGCATTTT.

With respect to this clonotype: The CDR3 ends on some other residue instead of the conserved phenylalanine or tryptophan, so this is likely a read error. V and J are TRBV5-1 and TRBJ2-7, with 9 positions matching TRBD2. The V gene's germline CDR1 is SGHRS and CDR2 YFSETQ. CDR3 length: 16 amino acids. V dropped 2 bases and J dropped 3; count of bases not matched to a gene: 9. The CDR3 DNA follows: TGCGCCAGCAGCTTCTCTAGCGGGACTGGGAGCTACGAGCAGTACTCC. The encoded protein is CASSFSSGTGSYEQYS.

This clonotype was detected a few times. The CDR3 reads CAWSSTWGRGDTQYF. The CDR3 DNA follows: TGTGCCTGGAGTTCCACATGGGGACGAGGAGATACGCAGTATTTT. The genes are TRBV30 and TRBJ2-3; D possibly uses TRBD1 or TRBD2 (5 bases each). V shed 2 bases and J shed 5 bases, with 17 bases lying between them. Germline CDR1 reads GTSNPN; CDR2 reads SVGIG (reference sequence). The CDR3 loop spans 15 amino acids.

This clonotype has a handful of counts. The gene calls are TRBV12-3 or TRBV12-4 and TRBJ2-3; the match to TRBD2 covers 11 bases. The CDR3 is 17 residues long. The trim removed 5 bases at V and 2 bases at J, leaving 9 bases unmatched. CDR3 sequence (DNA): TGTGCCAGCAGTCCACCCCCGGGACTAGCGGTCACAGATACGCAGTATTTT. Translation gives CASSPPPGLAVTDTQYF.

The table lists this clonotype with a few counts. For the CDR3, the DNA is TGTGCCACCAGTGACCTGACTACCGGGGAGCTGTTTTTT. It is translated as CATSDLTTGELFF. The chain recombines TRBV24-1 with TRBJ2-2; no definite D call. The CDR3 covers 13 residues. Germline values: CDR1 KGHDR, CDR2 SFDVKD. V shed 4 bases and J shed 5 bases, with 7 bases lying between them.

This clonotype was seen only a few times. CDR3 loop: CASSYGAGADTQYF. The DNA of the CDR3 is TGTGCCAGCAGTTACGGGGCAGGGGCAGATACGCAGTATTTT. The V gene is TRBV6-5, the J gene TRBJ2-3; D is possibly TRBD1 (6 bases). The CDR3 length is 14 residues. CDR1 is MNHEY and CDR2 is SVGAGI in the germline V gene. V lost 2 bases, J lost 4 bases, and 10 bases lay in between.

The gene calls are TRBV3-1 and TRBJ2-2, with D tentatively TRBD1 (5 bases). The CDR3 loop spans 15 amino acids. Trimming removed 0 bases from V and 6 bases from J, with 11 bases in between. Germline values: CDR1 LGHDT, CDR2 YNNKEL (reference sequence). Written as DNA, the CDR3 is TGTGCCAGCAGCCAAGACGGACACATCCCCGGGGAGCTGTTTTTT. Translating gives CASSQDGHIPGELFF.

This clonotype has at least ten counts. V usage is TRBV29-1 and J usage is TRBJ2-3, with TRBD1 identical over 8 bases. V shed 5 bases, J shed 3 bases, and the junction held 16 bases outside the gene matches. This CDR3 is built from 17 residues. Germline CDR1 is SQVTM and CDR2 is ANQGSEA. The CDR3 protein is CSVCPIETGAQTDTQYF. The CDR3 DNA follows: TGCAGCGTTTGCCCCATAGAGACAGGGGCGCAGACAGATACGCAGTATTTT.

Only a few counts were recorded for this clonotype. This rearrangement joins TRBV24-1 to TRBJ1-5; 7 nucleotides match TRBD1. This CDR3 comprises 14 residues. The germline gives CDR1 KGHDR, CDR2 SFDVKD. V trimming: 4 bases; J trimming: 4 bases; junction bases outside the gene matches: 3. CDR3 residues: CATSDWDSNQPQHF. In DNA, the CDR3 is TGTGCCACCAGTGACTGGGACAGTAATCAGCCCCAGCATTTT.

The chain employs TRBV12-3 or TRBV12-4 and TRBJ1-3; D is uncertain. This CDR3 has 14 residues. Trimming cost V 2 bases and J 0 bases, with 5 bases left between them. This CDR3 is CASSLSSSGNTIYF. In DNA form, the CDR3 reads TGTGCCAGCAGTTTATCGAGCTCTGGAAACACCATATATTTT.

In its sample, this clonotype was seen a few times. The J gene is TRBJ2-3, the V gene TRBV6-1; D is possibly TRBD2 (5 bases). From germline, CDR1 is MNHNS and CDR2 SASEGT. V was clipped by 7 bases and J by 1 base, with 21 bases between them. CDR3 size: 17 residues. This CDR3 reads CASTLYSTIGGTDTQYF. The CDR3, as DNA: TGTGCCAGCACGCTATATTCGACAATCGGGGGCACAGATACGCAGTATTTT.

This clonotype has ten or more counts. V usage is TRBV12-3 or TRBV12-4 and J usage is TRBJ2-7, with D perhaps matching TRBD1 (5 bases). The CDR3 spans 14 residues. V was cut by 5 bases and J by 2 bases, with 13 bases left in between. The DNA for the CDR3 is TGTGCCAGCAGTCCTCCAGGGCCAGCCTACGAGCAGTACTTC. Protein product: CASSPPGPAYEQYF.

This clonotype came up many times. The chain combines TRBV7-2 with TRBJ2-7; perhaps TRBD2 as D (5 bases). The V gene lost 3 bases and the J gene lost 3 bases, with 15 bases spanning the gap. The CDR3 is 15 amino acids. CDR1 and CDR2 (germline): SGHTA, FQGNSA. The CDR3 region is CASSLAGIKDYEQYF. The CDR3 DNA reads TGTGCCAGCAGCTTGGCCGGGATTAAAGACTACGAGCAGTACTTC.

The J gene is TRBJ2-2, the V gene TRBV29-1; 9 nucleotides match TRBD1. CDR3 length equals 13 residues. CDR1 and CDR2 (germline): SQVTM, ANQGSEA. V lost 4 bases and J lost 7; bases outside the gene matches: 4. The CDR3 protein is CSVGDRVGGELFF. DNA for the CDR3: TGCAGCGTTGGGGACAGGGTAGGCGGGGAGCTGTTTTTT.

This clonotype was seen many times. The V call is TRBV12-3 or TRBV12-4, the J call TRBJ2-7, with TRBD2 identical over 11 bases. There are 16 residues in the CDR3. Unmatched junction bases numbered 9, after V lost 8 bases and J lost 0 bases. CDR3: CASSGTSGISSYEQYF. CDR3 sequence (DNA): TGTGCCAGCTCCGGGACTAGCGGTATTTCCTCCTACGAGCAGTACTTC.